This T cell receptor (beta chain) was observed in a study of cytomegalovirus exposure and HLA in healthy donors. Study-wide background: As released early, the data held approximately 80 million unique TCRs from HLA-typed donors. The study, taken as a whole, reports: Cytomegalovirus-associated TCR beta chains were listed, numbering 150 to 200.

Regarding donors, all were healthy bone marrow donors. In the PCR, 60 Vbeta and 13 Jbeta primers were used. Clones were sequenced by immunoSEQ multiplex PCR, and TCRdb holds only the in-frame ones, with some missing. Of around 160,000 clones listed, 60% to 85% are singletons. Concerning this clone: Its matching antigen is unknown. One end of the junction does not line up with germline, which may come from a read error.

CDR1 MDHEN and CDR2 SYDVKM come from the germline V gene. The CDR3 extends over 17 amino acids. This clonotype was obtained from a middle-aged woman in good health and CMV-seropositive. The V call is TRBV28, the J call TRBJ1-6; TRBD1 matches at 11 bases. Sequencing was carried out using PBMCs. The CDR3 is CASSFGTGGLYSSPLHF. As DNA, the CDR3 is TGTGCCAGCAGTTTCGGGACAGGGGGGCTGTATAGTTCACCCCTCCACTTT.